This T cell receptor beta chain originates from a study of blood T cell repertoires in COVID-19. Looking at the study overall: The United States, Italy and Spain were the sources of the acute and convalescent COVID-19 samples.

Patients at the Seattle site were enrolled during active infection and followed longitudinally. Produced via immunoSEQ multiplex PCR; TCRdb's table is partial and in-frame only. This sample has some 370,000 clones; 87% occur once, and the top ten carry around 9.3%. Germline V CDR1 and CDR2: SGHTA, FQGTGA. The germline V and J ends were trimmed by 4 bases and 4 bases, with 10 bases remaining between them. CDR3 length: 14 amino acids. The chain employs TRBV7-3 and TRBJ2-2, with D possibly matching TRBD2 (5 bases). The sample consisted of peripheral blood. This TCR was recovered from a woman in her 30s with COVID-19, enrolled during active disease. The CDR3 nucleotides are TGTGCCAGCAGCTCCCTAGAGGGCACCGGGGAGCTGTTTTTT. As protein: CASSSLEGTGELFF.